The 2 T cell receptor beta chains listed next were all sequenced from one sample in a study of beta chain features in type 1 diabetes. Whole-study findings and limits: All four CD4+ subsets of Type 1 diabetes patients contained TCRB CDR3s that were moderately but significantly shorter.

The sequenced template was cDNA made from the entire isolated RNA. TCRdb's copy holds only in-frame clones and misses some; the assay was immunoSEQ multiplex PCR. The repertoire includes approximately 170,000 clones, 50% to 70% of them detected once, and 0.08% to 0.095% sits in the top ten. The antigens for these receptors are not known. The sample comprised naive CD4+ T cells from blood. These receptors were taken from a young man with type 1 diabetes.

CDR3 nucleotides: TGTGCCAGCAGCTTCAGGGCACAGGGAGACACTGAAGCTTTCTTT. Its translation: CASSFRAQGDTEAFF. The chain recombines TRBV7-2 with TRBJ1-1, with D possibly matching TRBD1 (6 bases). The CDR3 is made up of 15 amino acids. Trimming left V 3 bases short and J 3 bases short, with 14 bases between. Germline values: CDR1 SGHTA, CDR2 FQGNSA.

This clone was observed a handful of times. V gene TRBV29-1 combines with J gene TRBJ2-3; D is unclear. CDR3 length equals 12 residues. Germline CDR1 and CDR2: SQVTM and ANQGSEA. The ends were cut back, 4 bases at V and 0 bases at J, with 5 bases in the middle. The CDR3 sequence is CSVAFSTDTQYF. As DNA, the CDR3 is TGCAGCGTTGCGTTCAGCACAGATACGCAGTATTTT.